These 18 T cell receptor beta chains came from one sample sequenced in a study of regulatory and conventional T cells in RAG deficiency (dated by TCRdb to 2017 to 2019). The library came from the immunoSEQ multiplex PCR assay. TCRdb holds this immuneACCESS table with in-frame rearrangements only. Some clones are missing; in checked studies, unresolved V genes explain under half, and the rest has no known cause. This sample has about 28,000 clones in its table, and about 93% of those were observed once. Jointly, the top ten make up around 0.82% of the sample. Regulatory T cells were purified from blood as CD4+CD25-high CD127-low cells before genomic DNA extraction. This sample also appeared in a second study, on regulatory T cells. The second paper further reports: The multiplex PCR relied on 52 forward TRBV primers and 13 reverse TRBJ primers, and amplification bias was corrected through assay-based and computational methods.

Sequencing input: Tregs sorted from blood. All receptors derive from a human donor in good health.

The V gene is TRBV7-2, the J gene TRBJ1-2, with TRBD1 identical over 8 bases. The CDR3 spans 15 residues. The V gene end was trimmed by 5 bases and the J gene end by 5 bases; junction bases not matched to a gene: 10. Germline V lookup: CDR1 SGHTA, CDR2 FQGNSA. CDR3: CASSGDRSARYGYTF. CDR3 bases: TGTGCCAGCAGCGGGGACAGGTCCGCGAGGTATGGCTACACCTTC. The whole variable domain, filled in from reference TRBV7-2 and TRBJ1-2, reads GAGVSQSPSNKVTEKGKDVELRCDPISGHTALYWYRQSLGQGLEFLIYFQGNSAPDKSGLPSDRFSAERTGGSVSTLTIQRTQQEDSAVYLCASSGDRSARYGYTFGSGTRLTVV.

This chain uses TRBV19 with TRBJ1-1; 8 bases agree with TRBD1. There are 15 residues in the CDR3. From germline, CDR1 is LNHDA and CDR2 SQIVND (reference sequence). Trimming at V came to 4 bases and at J to 1 base, leaving 5 bases not matched to a gene. Here the CDR3 reads CASSTRGTGNTEAFF. Here the CDR3 DNA reads TGTGCCAGTAGTACCCGCGGGACAGGGAACACTGAAGCTTTCTTT.

The chain couples TRBV6-6 to TRBJ2-7, with D maybe TRBD2 (6 bases). V was cut by 7 bases and J by 2 bases, with 21 bases left in between. The CDR3 runs to 16 residues. Germline V gene lookup returns CDR1 MNHNY and CDR2 SVGAGI (reference sequence). This chain's CDR3 is CASTPPRGTRAYEQYF. The CDR3, as DNA: TGTGCCAGCACCCCACCTCGGGGGACCCGGGCCTACGAGCAGTACTTC.

V is TRBV5-1 and J is TRBJ2-2, with TRBD1 matching 8 bases. J gave up 0 bases and V 4 bases, and 5 bases lay outside the gene matches. The germline V gene encodes CDR1 SGHRS and CDR2 YFSETQ. This CDR3 region has 16 residues. CDR3 region: CASSPGQGTNTGELFF. DNA for the CDR3: TGCGCCAGCAGCCCAGGACAGGGCACGAACACCGGGGAGCTGTTTTTT. The variable domain in full, with the rest retrieved from reference TRBV5-1 and TRBJ2-2, is KAGVTQTPRYLIKTRGQQVTLSCSPISGHRSVSWYQQTPGQGLQFLFEYFSETQRNKGNFPGRFSGRQFSNSRSEMNVSTLELGDSALYLCASSPGQGTNTGELFFGEGSRLTVL.

The table lists this clone with a few counts. The chain employs TRBV29-1 and TRBJ1-6; the D is unclear. Trimming shortened V by 7 bases and J by 9 bases, and 16 bases separated the two germline ends. This CDR3 has 13 amino acids. Germline-derived CDR1 and CDR2 are SQVTM and ANQGSEA. CDR3 DNA: TGCAGCGCCGCGGAGTCCCGTAGTTCACCCCTCCACTTT. This codes for CSAAESRSSPLHF.

By share of the sample, this clone is medium-sized. This chain connects TRBV6-5 to TRBJ2-6; D is ambiguous. This CDR3 contains 16 residues. V lost 3 bases and J 0 bases, leaving 9 bases between the germline ends. Germline V gene lookup returns CDR1 MNHEY and CDR2 SVGAGI. In nucleotides, the CDR3 is TGTGCCAGCAGTTATCCAAGTGGCTCTGGGGCCAACGTCCTGACTTTC. It is translated as CASSYPSGSGANVLTF.

The chain employs TRBV29-1 and TRBJ1-4, with D hard to call. V was pared by 6 bases and J by 1 base, with 12 bases between. The CDR3 runs to 14 residues. Germline CDR1 SQVTM, CDR2 ANQGSEA. CDR3 region: CSVRLTGTNEKLFF. The CDR3, as DNA: TGCAGCGTACGCCTAACGGGAACTAATGAAAAACTGTTTTTT. Using reference TRBV29-1 and TRBJ1-4 for the parts outside the CDR3, the full variable domain is SAVISQKPSRDICQRGTSLTIQCQVDSQVTMMFWYRQQPGQSLTLIATANQGSEATYESGFVIDKFPISRPNLTFSTLTVSNMSPEDSSIYLCSVRLTGTNEKLFFGSGTQLSVL.

The chain uses TRBV5-1 and TRBJ2-7, with D hard to call. V was cut by 0 bases and J by 0 bases, with 10 bases left in between. This CDR3 contains 15 residues. Looked up from germline, CDR1 is SGHRS and CDR2 is YFSETQ. CDR3 DNA sequence: TGCGCCAGCAGCTTGGCCGGCGCCGGCTCCTACGAGCAGTACTTC. It specifies CASSLAGAGSYEQYF. The full variable domain, its missing parts supplied by reference TRBV5-1 and TRBJ2-7, is KAGVTQTPRYLIKTRGQQVTLSCSPISGHRSVSWYQQTPGQGLQFLFEYFSETQRNKGNFPGRFSGRQFSNSRSEMNVSTLELGDSALYLCASSLAGAGSYEQYFGPGTRLTVT.

The chain has TRBV5-5 and TRBJ2-5, with unresolved D. CDR1 is SGHKS and CDR2 is YYEKEE in the germline V gene (reference sequence). Trimming removed 1 base from V and 4 bases from J, with 17 bases in between. The CDR3 is made up of 16 amino acids. CDR3 sequence (DNA): TGTGCCAGCAGCTTGCTTCCCGGGTCTCAAGGAGAGACCCAGTACTTC. It is translated as CASSLLPGSQGETQYF.

The V and J genes are TRBV5-4 and TRBJ1-3; D is possibly TRBD1 (6 bases). Germline loops: CDR1 SGHNT, CDR2 YYREEE (reference sequence). This CDR3 is 14 amino acids long. V lost 3 bases to trimming and J lost 2 bases, with 9 bases between them. The CDR3 region is CASSSTGTGNTIYF. Written as DNA, the CDR3 is TGTGCCAGCAGCTCCACAGGGACTGGAAACACCATATATTTT.

This sequence joins TRBV6-1 and TRBJ2-2; 10 nucleotides line up with TRBD2. Germline assignment: CDR1 MNHNS and CDR2 SASEGT. The J segment lost 6 bases and the V segment lost 4 bases, leaving 5 bases of the junction unmatched. This CDR3 contains 15 residues. Here the CDR3 reads CASSVSGGAAGELFF. The DNA for the CDR3 is TGTGCCAGCAGTGTCAGCGGGGGGGCGGCCGGGGAGCTGTTTTTT.

V and J are TRBV4-1 and TRBJ1-4; 7 nucleotides match TRBD1. V lost 2 bases, J lost 5 bases, and 2 bases stayed unmatched. This CDR3 comprises 14 residues. Germline V gene data show CDR1 as MGHRA and CDR2 as YSYEKL. The CDR3 is CASSQQGGNEKLFF. As DNA, the CDR3 is TGCGCCAGCAGCCAACAGGGGGGGAATGAAAAACTGTTTTTT.

In nucleotides, the CDR3 is TGTGCCAGCAGTTTGCCTTCTAACTATGGCTACACCTTC. It translates to CASSLPSNYGYTF. This rearrangement joins TRBV28 to TRBJ1-2; D is undetermined. The germline V and J ends were trimmed by 3 bases and 0 bases, with 5 bases remaining between them. Germline V lookup: CDR1 MDHEN, CDR2 SYDVKM. The CDR3 is 13 residues long.

The chain recombines TRBV18 with TRBJ2-5, with unresolved D. Looked up from germline, CDR1 is KGHSH and CDR2 is LQKENI. CDR3 length: 12 amino acids. Trimming cost V 2 bases and J 5 bases, with 6 bases left between them. The CDR3 region has the DNA TGTGCCAGCTCACCAGCGACTGAGACCCAGTACTTC. Translated: CASSPATETQYF.

The chain employs TRBV19 and TRBJ1-6, with 8 bases identical to TRBD1. The CDR3 has 14 residues. Unmatched junction bases numbered 5, after V lost 6 bases and J lost 7 bases. Germline assignment: CDR1 LNHDA and CDR2 SQIVND (reference sequence). The DNA for the CDR3 is TGTGCCAGTAGGGCCGGGACAGGCAATTCACCCCTCCACTTT. Translation: CASRAGTGNSPLHF.

The chain combines TRBV28 with TRBJ1-1, with no clear D. Trimming pared 5 bases from V and 0 bases from J, leaving 13 bases between. Per germline, CDR1 MDHEN and CDR2 SYDVKM. The CDR3 length is 15 residues. CDR3 nucleotide sequence: TGTGCCAGCAGTCCATCGAGGGCGGTGAACACTGAAGCTTTCTTT. It translates to CASSPSRAVNTEAFF.

This chain's CDR3 is CASRGRAGALTDTQYF. CDR3 nucleotide sequence: TGTGCCAGCAGGGGTCGGGCGGGGGCCCTCACAGATACGCAGTATTTT. The chain combines TRBV2 with TRBJ2-3; perhaps TRBD2 as D (7 bases). From germline, CDR1 is SNHLY and CDR2 FYNNEI. CDR3 length: 16 amino acids. V was shortened by 6 bases and J by 2 bases, with 18 bases between the two germline ends.

The chain has TRBV5-1 and TRBJ2-3; D is perhaps TRBD2 (6 bases). V was shortened by 1 base and J by 2 bases, with 11 bases between the two germline ends. The CDR3 has 15 residues. The germline V gene encodes CDR1 SGHRS and CDR2 YFSETQ. The CDR3 region is CASSLRGIFTDTQYF. For the CDR3, the DNA is TGCGCCAGCAGCTTGCGGGGGATATTCACAGATACGCAGTATTTT.